This TCR beta chain was recovered during a study of shared clonotypes between healthy human individuals. Trimming removed 4 bases at V and 0 bases at J, with 13 bases between. The germline V gene encodes CDR1 MNHNY and CDR2 SVGAGI (reference sequence). The CDR3 covers 15 residues. Naivety among CD8 cells was defined by CD45RO negativity and positive CCR7 selection, thereby excluding terminally differentiated effector memory CD45RA+ cells. Sequencing used immunoSEQ multiplex PCR; TCRdb keeps in-frame clones, though not all of them. The sample shows around 1.9 million clones, roughly 93% of them seen only once.

The chain combines TRBV6-6 with TRBJ2-7; D uncertain. The receptor's source is a man aged 18-30 years in good health. Some clones in this sample may be carry-over from other donors' samples. The source material was naive CD8+ T cells from PBMCs. In DNA, the CDR3 is TGTGCCAGCAGTTCCCGGTTGGGGAACTCCTACGAGCAGTACTTC. Protein: CASSSRLGNSYEQYF.